This TCR beta chain was recorded in a study of shared T cell receptors in the human thymus (dated by TCRdb to 2020 to 2022). Turning to the overall study: The study examined how self-reactive, shared T-cell receptor alpha chains are generated in the human thymus.

The junction shows trimming of 5 bases on V and 2 bases on J, and the gene matches do not reach 11 bases of it. The germline V gene (reference sequence) provides CDR1 SGHAT and CDR2 FQDESV. The CDR3 contains 16 residues, cysteine and phenylalanine counted. Kept here is only the CDR3 DNA, which spans 48 bases and is read in frame from base 1. Library creation used the immunoSEQ multiplex PCR assay. What TCRdb holds here is the immuneACCESS table cut down to in-frame rearrangements. Part of the clones is not present; checked against another copy, under half of the missing clones reflect an unresolved V gene, and the others are unexplained. Within this sample are approximately 490,000 clones, with about 80% of them counted one time only. Roughly 0.013% of the sample is in the top ten clones. Remarks on this clone: What this receptor recognizes is not known. Base quality data are lacking; no much larger clone is found one base away.

The data also belong to a second study, concerning human thymus T cells. The other study reports the following: Immunologically healthy infants undergoing open corrective cardiac surgery for congenital heart defects in Finland were used as donors. The thymus tissue came from surgical resects taken out during corrective cardiac surgery. Both the thymic and the peripheral blood repertoires appeared to show biased V and J gene segment usage. Highly overlapping thymic TCR repertoires among unrelated individuals were reported in the related research. The study described the TCR alpha and beta repertoires in roughly 8 infant thymus samples and a few matching peripheral blood samples. Donor ages ranging from about 7 to 250 days were recorded, and more than 5 male and a couple of female infants were included in the cohort. Thymocytes were released mechanically from tissue and stored at -70 °C as pellets of 10-30 million cells. Genomic DNA was extracted from frozen cell pellets with a QIAsymphony instrument. The immunoSEQ multiplex PCR assay was used to amplify the TCRB and TCRAD loci from a standardized amount of quality-controlled genomic DNA. The amplicons covered the V(D)J region and were long enough to include the CDR3 and to identify the V and J genes. Through the commercial immunoSEQ service, the amplicons were sequenced on an Illumina platform. Primer bias and sequencing errors were corrected as previously described, and TCRAD and TCRB were defined on the basis of the IMGT database. Analysis of the repertoires was done with immunoSEQ Analyzer 3.0 and VDJTools and included basic statistics, V/J segment usage, diversity estimates, rarefaction and pairwise overlap. Chao1, ChaoE, Efron-Thisted, Shannon and inverse Simpson indices were used to estimate diversity, which was also estimated on datasets down-sampled to the smallest sample. For repertoire overlap, CDR3 nucleotide sequence, V gene and J gene had to match strictly, and clustering was done by Jaccard-based multidimensional scaling. Thymus samples yielded on average roughly 840,000 unique TCRB clonotypes, compared with some 83,000 from blood samples.

The sequenced sample consisted of thymocytes. The receptor chain draws on TRBV11-1 and TRBJ1-2; TRBD1 lines up with 7 middle nucleotides. The origin of this receptor is a boy younger than two with a congenital heart defect. Donor details come from another sample of the same person, matched by shared clones. The CDR3 sequence is CASSPPKTGRNYGYTF. The bases are TGTGCCAGCAGCCCTCCGAAGACAGGGCGCAACTATGGCTACACCTTC.